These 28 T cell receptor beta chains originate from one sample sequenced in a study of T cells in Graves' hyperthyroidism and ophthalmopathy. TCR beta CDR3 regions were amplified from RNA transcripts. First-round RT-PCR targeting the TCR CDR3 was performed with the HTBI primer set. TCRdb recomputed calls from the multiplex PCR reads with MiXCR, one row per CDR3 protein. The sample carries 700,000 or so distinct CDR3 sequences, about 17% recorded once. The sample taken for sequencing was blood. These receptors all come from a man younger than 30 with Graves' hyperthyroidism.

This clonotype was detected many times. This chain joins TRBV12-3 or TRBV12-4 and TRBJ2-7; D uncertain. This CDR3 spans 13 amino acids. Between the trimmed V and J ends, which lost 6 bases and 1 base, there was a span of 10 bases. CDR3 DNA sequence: TGTGCCAGCAGCGTGGACGCTTCCTACGAGCAGTACTTC. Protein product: CASSVDASYEQYF.

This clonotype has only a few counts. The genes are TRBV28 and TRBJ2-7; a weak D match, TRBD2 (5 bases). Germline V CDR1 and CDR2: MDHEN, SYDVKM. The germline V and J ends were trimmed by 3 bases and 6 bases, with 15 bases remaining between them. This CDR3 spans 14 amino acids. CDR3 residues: CASSFPRTAGEQYF. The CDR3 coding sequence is TGTGCCAGCAGTTTCCCTCGGACTGCCGGCGAGCAGTACTTC.

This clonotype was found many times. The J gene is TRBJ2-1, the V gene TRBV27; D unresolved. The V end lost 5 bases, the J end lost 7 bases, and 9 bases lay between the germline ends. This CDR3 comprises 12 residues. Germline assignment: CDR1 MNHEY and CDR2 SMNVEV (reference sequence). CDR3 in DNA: TGTGCCAGCAGTCGTACCCGAAATGAGCAGTTCTTC. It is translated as CASSRTRNEQFF.

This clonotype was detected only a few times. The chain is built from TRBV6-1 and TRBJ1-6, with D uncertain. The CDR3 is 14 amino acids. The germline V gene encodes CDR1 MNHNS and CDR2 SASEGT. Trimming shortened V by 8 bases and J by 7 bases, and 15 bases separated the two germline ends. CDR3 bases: TGTGCCAGCGCTTCCGAATATGGCAATTCACCCCTCCACTTT. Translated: CASASEYGNSPLHF.

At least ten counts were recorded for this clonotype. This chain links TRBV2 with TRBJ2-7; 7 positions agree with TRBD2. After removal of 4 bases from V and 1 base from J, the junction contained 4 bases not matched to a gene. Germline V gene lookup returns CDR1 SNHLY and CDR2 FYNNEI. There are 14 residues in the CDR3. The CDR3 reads CASSVGRESYEQYF. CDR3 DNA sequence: TGTGCCAGCAGTGTAGGGAGGGAGTCCTACGAGCAGTACTTC.

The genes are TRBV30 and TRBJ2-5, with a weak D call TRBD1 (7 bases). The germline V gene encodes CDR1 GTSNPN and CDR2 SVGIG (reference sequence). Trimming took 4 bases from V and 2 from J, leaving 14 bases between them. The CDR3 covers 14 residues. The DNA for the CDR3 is TGTGCCTGGAAATCTGCGGGACAGCAAGAGACCCAGTACTTC. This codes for CAWKSAGQQETQYF.

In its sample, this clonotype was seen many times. CDR3 sequence reads: CASSLGGGYSNQPQHF. For the CDR3, the DNA is TGTGCCAGCAGCTTAGGCGGCGGGTATAGCAATCAGCCCCAGCATTTT. The chain is built from TRBV7-8 and TRBJ1-5; D is uncertain. In germline, CDR1 is SGHVS, CDR2 FQNEAQ. The ends were cut back, 1 base at V and 0 bases at J, with 10 bases in the middle. The CDR3 runs 16 residues.

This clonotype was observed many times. The CDR3 bases are TGCAGGCCAAGGGGGGGACAGGGATTTTCGAACACTGAAGCTTTCTTT. Encoded protein: CRPRGGQGFSNTEAFF. This chain joins TRBV20-1 and TRBJ1-1; 9 positions match TRBD1. Germline CDR1 reads DFQATT; CDR2 reads SNEGSKA (reference sequence). This CDR3 is built from 16 residues.

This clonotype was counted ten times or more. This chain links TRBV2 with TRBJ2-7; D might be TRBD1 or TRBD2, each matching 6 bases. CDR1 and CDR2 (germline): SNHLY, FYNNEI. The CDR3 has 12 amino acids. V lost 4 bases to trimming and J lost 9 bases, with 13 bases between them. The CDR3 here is CASSGGARWQYF. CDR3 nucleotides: TGTGCCAGCAGTGGGGGGGCTCGATGGCAGTACTTC. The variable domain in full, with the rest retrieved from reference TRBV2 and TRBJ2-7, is EPEVTQTPSHQVTQMGQEVILRCVPISNHLYFYWYRQILGQKVEFLVSFYNNEISEKSEIFDDQFSVERPDGSNFTLKIRSTKLEDSAMYFCASSGGARWQYFGPGTRLTVT.

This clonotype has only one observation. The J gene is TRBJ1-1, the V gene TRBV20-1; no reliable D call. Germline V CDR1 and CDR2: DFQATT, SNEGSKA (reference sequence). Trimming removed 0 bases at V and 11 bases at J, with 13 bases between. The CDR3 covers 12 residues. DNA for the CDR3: TGCAGTGCTAGAGACATTATGGGTATGGCTTTCTTT. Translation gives CSARDIMGMAFF.

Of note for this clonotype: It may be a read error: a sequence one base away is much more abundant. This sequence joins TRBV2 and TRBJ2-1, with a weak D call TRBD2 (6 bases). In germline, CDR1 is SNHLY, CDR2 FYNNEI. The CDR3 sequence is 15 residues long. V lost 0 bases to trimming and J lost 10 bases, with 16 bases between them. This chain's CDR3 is CASSEAGTGSDEQFF. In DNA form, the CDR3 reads TGTGCCAGCAGTGAAGCCGGGACCGGGAGTGACGAGCAGTTCTTC.

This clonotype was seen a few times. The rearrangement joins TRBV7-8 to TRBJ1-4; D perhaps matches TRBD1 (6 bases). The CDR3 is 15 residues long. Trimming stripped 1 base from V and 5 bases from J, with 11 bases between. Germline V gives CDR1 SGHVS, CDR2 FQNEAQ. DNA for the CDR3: TGTGCCAGCAGCTTAGAAAGGGGGGCCAATGAAAAACTGTTTTTT. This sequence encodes CASSLERGANEKLFF.

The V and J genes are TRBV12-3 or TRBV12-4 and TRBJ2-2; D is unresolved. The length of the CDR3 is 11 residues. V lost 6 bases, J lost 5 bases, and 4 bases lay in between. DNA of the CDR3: TGTGCCAGCAGGTTGACCGGGGAGCTGTTTTTT. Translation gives CASRLTGELFF.

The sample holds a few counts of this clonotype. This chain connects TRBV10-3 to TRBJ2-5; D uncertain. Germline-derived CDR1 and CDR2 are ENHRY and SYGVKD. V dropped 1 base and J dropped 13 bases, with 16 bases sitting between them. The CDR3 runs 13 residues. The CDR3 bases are TGTGCCATCAGTGAGTTTTCGAAACTTCCCGGGTACTTC. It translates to CAISEFSKLPGYF.

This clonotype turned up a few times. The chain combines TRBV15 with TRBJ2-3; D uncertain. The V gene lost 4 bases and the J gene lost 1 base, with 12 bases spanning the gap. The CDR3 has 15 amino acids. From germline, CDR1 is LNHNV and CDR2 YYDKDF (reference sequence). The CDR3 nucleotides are TGTGCCACCAGCACCACTTCGGCGGGCACAGATACGCAGTATTTT. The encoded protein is CATSTTSAGTDTQYF.

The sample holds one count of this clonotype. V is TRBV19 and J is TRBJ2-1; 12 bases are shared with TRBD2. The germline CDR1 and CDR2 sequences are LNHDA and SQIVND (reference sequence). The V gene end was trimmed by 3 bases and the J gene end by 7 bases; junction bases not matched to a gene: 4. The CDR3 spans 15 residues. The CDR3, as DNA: TGTGCCAGTAGTATGGCTAGCGGGAGGGCGAATGAGCAGTTCTTC. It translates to CASSMASGRANEQFF.

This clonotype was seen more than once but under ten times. Here the CDR3 DNA reads TGCAGTGCTAGAGATCGGGCAGGTTGGGACATTCAGTACTTC. It specifies CSARDRAGWDIQYF. The chain employs TRBV20-1 and TRBJ2-4; D not resolved. Looked up from germline, CDR1 is DFQATT and CDR2 is SNEGSKA (reference sequence). The CDR3 runs 14 residues. V was pared by 0 bases and J by 8 bases, with 14 bases between.

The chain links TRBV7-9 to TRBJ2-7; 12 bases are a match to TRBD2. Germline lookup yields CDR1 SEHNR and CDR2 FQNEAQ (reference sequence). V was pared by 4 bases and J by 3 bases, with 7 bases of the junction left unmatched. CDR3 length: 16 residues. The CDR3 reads CASSSELAGGFYEQYF. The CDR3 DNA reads TGTGCCAGCAGCTCAGAGCTAGCGGGGGGGTTCTACGAGCAGTACTTC.

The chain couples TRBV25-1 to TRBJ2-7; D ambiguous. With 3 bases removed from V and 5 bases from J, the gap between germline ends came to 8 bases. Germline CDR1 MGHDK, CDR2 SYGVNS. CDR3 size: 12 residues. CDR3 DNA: TGTGCCAGCAGTGACAGGACCCACGAGCAGTACTTC. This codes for CASSDRTHEQYF.

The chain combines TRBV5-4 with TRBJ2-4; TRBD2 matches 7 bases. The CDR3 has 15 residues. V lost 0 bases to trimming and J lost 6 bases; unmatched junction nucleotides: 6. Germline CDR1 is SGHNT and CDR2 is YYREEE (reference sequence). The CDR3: CASSLGGGSLNIQYF. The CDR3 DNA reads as TGTGCCAGCAGCTTGGGAGGCGGGAGCTTAAACATTCAGTACTTC.

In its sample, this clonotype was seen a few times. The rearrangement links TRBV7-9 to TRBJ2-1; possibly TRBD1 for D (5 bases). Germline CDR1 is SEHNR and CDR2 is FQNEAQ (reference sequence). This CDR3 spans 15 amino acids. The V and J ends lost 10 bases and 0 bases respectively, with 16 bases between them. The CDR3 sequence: CAIARTGLSYNEQFF. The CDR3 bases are TGTGCCATCGCCCGAACAGGCCTCTCCTACAATGAGCAGTTCTTC.

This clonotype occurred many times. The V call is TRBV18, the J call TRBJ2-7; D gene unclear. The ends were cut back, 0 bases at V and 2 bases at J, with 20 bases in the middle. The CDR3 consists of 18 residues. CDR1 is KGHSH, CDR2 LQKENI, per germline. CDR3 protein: CASSPPYLPVGTPYEQYF. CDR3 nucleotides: TGTGCCAGCTCACCACCGTATTTGCCCGTGGGAACCCCCTACGAGCAGTACTTC.

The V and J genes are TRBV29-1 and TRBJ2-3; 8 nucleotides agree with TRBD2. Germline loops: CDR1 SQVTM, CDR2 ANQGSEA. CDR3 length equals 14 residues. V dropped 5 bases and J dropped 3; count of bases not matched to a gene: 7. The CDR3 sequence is CSVSGTGGTDTQYF. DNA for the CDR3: TGCAGCGTTTCAGGGACGGGAGGGACAGATACGCAGTATTTT.

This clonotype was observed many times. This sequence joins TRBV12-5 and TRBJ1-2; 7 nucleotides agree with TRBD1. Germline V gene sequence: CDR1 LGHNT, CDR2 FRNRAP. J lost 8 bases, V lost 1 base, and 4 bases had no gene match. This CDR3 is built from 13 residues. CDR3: CASGLDRGDGYTF. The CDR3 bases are TGTGCTAGTGGTTTGGACAGGGGAGACGGCTACACCTTC. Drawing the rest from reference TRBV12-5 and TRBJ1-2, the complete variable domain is DARVTQTPRHKVTEMGQEVTMRCQPILGHNTVFWYRQTMMQGLELLAYFRNRAPLDDSGMPKDRFSAEMPDATLATLKIQPSEPRDSAVYFCASGLDRGDGYTFGSGTRLTVV.

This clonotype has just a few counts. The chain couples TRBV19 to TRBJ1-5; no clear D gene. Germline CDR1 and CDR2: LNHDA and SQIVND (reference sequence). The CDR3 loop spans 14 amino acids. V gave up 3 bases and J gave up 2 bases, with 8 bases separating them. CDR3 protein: CASSMWDGNQPQHF. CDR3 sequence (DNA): TGTGCCAGTAGTATGTGGGATGGCAATCAGCCCCAGCATTTT.

Here the CDR3 reads CASSYPAVPPYSNQPQHF. The CDR3 DNA is TGTGCCAGCAGTTACCCGGCGGTCCCTCCCTATAGCAATCAGCCCCAGCATTTT. The gene calls are TRBV6-6 and TRBJ1-5; D is unclear. CDR3 length: 18 amino acids. Germline loops: CDR1 MNHNY, CDR2 SVGAGI (reference sequence). Trimming shortened V by 2 bases and J by 0 bases, and 17 bases separated the two germline ends.

The CDR3 loop reads CASSLKGAGNYGYTF. The CDR3 DNA reads TGTGCCAGCAGCTTAAAGGGGGCCGGGAACTATGGCTACACCTTC. V gene TRBV11-1 combines with J gene TRBJ1-2; 7 bases fit TRBD1. The CDR3 has 15 residues. V was pared by 2 bases and J by 2 bases, with 5 bases of the junction left unmatched. Germline V gene data show CDR1 as SGHAT and CDR2 as FQDESV (reference sequence).

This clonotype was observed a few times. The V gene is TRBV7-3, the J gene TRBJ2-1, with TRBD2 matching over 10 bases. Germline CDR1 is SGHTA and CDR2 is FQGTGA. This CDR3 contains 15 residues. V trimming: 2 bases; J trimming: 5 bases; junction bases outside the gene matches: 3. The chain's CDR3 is CASSLLLAGNNEQFF. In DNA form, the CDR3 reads TGTGCCAGCAGCTTACTACTAGCGGGAAACAATGAGCAGTTCTTC.